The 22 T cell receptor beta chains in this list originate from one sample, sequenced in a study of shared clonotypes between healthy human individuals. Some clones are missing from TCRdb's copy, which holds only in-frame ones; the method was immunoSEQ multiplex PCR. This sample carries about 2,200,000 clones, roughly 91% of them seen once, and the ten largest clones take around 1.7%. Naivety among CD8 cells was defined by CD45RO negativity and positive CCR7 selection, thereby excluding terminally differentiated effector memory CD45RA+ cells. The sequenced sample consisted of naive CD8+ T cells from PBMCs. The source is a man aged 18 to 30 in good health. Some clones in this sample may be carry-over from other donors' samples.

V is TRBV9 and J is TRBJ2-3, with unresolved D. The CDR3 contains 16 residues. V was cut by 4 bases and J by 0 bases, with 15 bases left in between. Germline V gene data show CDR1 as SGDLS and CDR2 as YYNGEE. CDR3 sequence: CASSTGRATSTDTQYF. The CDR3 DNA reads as TGTGCCAGCAGCACGGGCCGGGCAACTAGCACAGATACGCAGTATTTT.

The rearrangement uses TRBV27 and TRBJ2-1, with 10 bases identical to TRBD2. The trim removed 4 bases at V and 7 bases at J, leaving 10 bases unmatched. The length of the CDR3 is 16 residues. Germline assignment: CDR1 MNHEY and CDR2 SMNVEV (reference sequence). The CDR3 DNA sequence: TGTGCCAGCAGTTCAGACCTAGCGGGAGAAGAGAATGAGCAGTTCTTC. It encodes CASSSDLAGEENEQFF.

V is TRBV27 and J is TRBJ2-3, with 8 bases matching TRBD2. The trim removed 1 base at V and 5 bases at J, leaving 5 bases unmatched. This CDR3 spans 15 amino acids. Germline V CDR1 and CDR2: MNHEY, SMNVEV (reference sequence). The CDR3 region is CASSLWPSGLDTQYF. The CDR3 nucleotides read TGTGCCAGCAGTTTATGGCCTAGCGGGTTAGATACGCAGTATTTT.

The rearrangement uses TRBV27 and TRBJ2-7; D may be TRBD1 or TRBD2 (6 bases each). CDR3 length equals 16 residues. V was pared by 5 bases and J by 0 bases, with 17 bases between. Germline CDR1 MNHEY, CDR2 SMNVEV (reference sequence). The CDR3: CASSPSRGGPSYEQYF. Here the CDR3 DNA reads TGTGCCAGCAGTCCCAGCAGGGGAGGACCCTCCTACGAGCAGTACTTC.

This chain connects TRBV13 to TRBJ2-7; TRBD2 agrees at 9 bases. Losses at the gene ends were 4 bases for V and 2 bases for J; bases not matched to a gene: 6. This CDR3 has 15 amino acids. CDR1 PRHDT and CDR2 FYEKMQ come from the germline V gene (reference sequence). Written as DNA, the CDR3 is TGTGCCAGCAGCTCCAGACTAGCGGCAACCTACGAGCAGTACTTC. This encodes CASSSRLAATYEQYF.

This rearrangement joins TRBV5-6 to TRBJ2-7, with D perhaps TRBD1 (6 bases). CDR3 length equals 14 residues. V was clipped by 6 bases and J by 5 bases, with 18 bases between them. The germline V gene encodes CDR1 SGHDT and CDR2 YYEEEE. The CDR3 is CASTPQGFTHEQYF. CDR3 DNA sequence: TGTGCCAGCACCCCCCAGGGGTTCACCCACGAGCAGTACTTC.

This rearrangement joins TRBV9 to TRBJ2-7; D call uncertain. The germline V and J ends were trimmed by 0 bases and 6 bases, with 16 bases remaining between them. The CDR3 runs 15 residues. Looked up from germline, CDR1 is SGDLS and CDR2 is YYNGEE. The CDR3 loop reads CASSVASTSLGEQYF. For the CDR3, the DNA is TGTGCCAGCAGCGTAGCTTCTACTTCCCTAGGCGAGCAGTACTTC. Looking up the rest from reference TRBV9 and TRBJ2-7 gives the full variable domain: DSGVTQTPKHLITATGQRVTLRCSPRSGDLSVYWYQQSLDQGLQFLIQYYNGEERAKGNILERFSAQQFPDLHSELNLSSLELGDSALYFCASSVASTSLGEQYFGPGTRLTVT.

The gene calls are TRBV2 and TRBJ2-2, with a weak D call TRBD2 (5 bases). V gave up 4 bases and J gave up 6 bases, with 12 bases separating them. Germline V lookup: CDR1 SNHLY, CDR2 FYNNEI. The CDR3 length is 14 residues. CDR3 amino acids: CASSGFGVSGELFF. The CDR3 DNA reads TGTGCCAGCAGTGGATTCGGGGTCTCCGGGGAGCTGTTTTTT.

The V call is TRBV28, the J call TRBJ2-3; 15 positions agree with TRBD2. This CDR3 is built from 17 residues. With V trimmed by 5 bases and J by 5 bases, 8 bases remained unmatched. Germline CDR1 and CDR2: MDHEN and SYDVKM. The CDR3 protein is CASSPRTSGRAVDTQYF. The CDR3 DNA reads TGTGCCAGCAGTCCGCGGACTAGCGGGAGGGCAGTAGATACGCAGTATTTT. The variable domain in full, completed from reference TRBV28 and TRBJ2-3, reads DVKVTQSSRYLVKRTGEKVFLECVQDMDHENMFWYRQDPGLGLRLIYFSYDVKMKEKGDIPEGYSVSREKKERFSLILESASTNQTSMYLCASSPRTSGRAVDTQYFGPGTRLTVL.

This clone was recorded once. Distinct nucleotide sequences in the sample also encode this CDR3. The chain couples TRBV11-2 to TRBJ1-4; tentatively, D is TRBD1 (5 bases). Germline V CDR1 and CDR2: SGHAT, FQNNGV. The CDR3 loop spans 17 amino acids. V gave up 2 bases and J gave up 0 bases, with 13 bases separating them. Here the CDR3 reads CASSLRGTSATNEKLFF. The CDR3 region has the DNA TGTGCCAGCAGCTTACGGGGGACCTCTGCAACTAATGAAAAACTGTTTTTT.

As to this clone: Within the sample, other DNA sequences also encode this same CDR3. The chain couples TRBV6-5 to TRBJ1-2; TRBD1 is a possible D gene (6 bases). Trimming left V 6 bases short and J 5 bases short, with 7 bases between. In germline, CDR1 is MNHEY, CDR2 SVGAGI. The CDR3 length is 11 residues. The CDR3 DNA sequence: TGTGCCAGCAGAACAGGGTATGGCTACACCTTC. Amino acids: CASRTGYGYTF.

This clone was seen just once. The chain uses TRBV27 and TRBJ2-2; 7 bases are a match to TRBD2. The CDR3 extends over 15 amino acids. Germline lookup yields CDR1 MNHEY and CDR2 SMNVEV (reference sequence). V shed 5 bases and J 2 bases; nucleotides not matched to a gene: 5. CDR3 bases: TGTGCCAGCAGTGGGGTAGCGGGTAACACCGGGGAGCTGTTTTTT. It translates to CASSGVAGNTGELFF.

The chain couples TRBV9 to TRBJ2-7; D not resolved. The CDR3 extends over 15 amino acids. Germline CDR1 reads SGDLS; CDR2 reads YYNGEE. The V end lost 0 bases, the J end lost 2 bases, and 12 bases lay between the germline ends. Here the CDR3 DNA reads TGTGCCAGCAGCGTAGGGGTAGGAGCCGCCTACGAGCAGTACTTC. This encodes CASSVGVGAAYEQYF.

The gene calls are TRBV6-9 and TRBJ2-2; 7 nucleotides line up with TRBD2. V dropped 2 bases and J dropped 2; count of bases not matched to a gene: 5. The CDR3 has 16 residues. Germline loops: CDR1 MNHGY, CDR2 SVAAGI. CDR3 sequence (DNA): TGTGCCAGCAGTTATCTTGCTAGCGGAAACACCGGGGAGCTGTTTTTT. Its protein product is CASSYLASGNTGELFF.

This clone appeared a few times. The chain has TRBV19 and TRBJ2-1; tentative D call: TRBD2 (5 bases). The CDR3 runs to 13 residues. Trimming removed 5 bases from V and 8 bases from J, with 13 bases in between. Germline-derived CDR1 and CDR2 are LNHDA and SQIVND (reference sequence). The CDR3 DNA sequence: TGTGCCAGTAGTCCGACAACTAGTCATGAGCAGTTCTTC. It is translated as CASSPTTSHEQFF.

CDR3 residues: CASSPRGREGNEQFF. CDR3 bases: TGTGCCAGCAGCCCTAGGGGGAGGGAAGGGAATGAGCAGTTCTTC. The chain recombines TRBV11-3 with TRBJ2-1; possible D gene TRBD2, 7 bases. The V and J ends lost 5 bases and 7 bases respectively, with 18 bases between them. The germline gives CDR1 SGHNT, CDR2 YENEEA. The CDR3 runs 15 residues.

In nucleotides, the CDR3 is TGTGCCAGCAGCCCCAGGACAGGGAGGTACACTGAAGCTTTCTTT. The encoded protein is CASSPRTGRYTEAFF. The chain links TRBV7-8 to TRBJ1-1; TRBD1 matches 8 bases. CDR3 length equals 15 residues. CDR1 is SGHVS, CDR2 FQNEAQ, per germline. Germline trimming cut 5 bases from V and 3 bases from J; bases unmatched to any gene: 8.

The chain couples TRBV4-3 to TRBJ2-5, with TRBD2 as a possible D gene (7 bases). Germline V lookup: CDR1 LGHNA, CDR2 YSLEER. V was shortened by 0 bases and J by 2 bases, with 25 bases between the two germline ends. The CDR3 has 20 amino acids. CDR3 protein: CASSQDWVRREIRGQETQYF. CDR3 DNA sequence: TGCGCCAGCAGCCAAGATTGGGTCCGGCGGGAGATAAGGGGGCAAGAGACCCAGTACTTC.

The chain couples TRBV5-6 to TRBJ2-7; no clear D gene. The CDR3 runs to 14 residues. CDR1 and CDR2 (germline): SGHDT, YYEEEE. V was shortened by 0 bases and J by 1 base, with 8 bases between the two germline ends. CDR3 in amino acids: CASSLAARSYEQYF. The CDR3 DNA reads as TGTGCCAGCAGCTTGGCCGCGCGTTCCTACGAGCAGTACTTC.

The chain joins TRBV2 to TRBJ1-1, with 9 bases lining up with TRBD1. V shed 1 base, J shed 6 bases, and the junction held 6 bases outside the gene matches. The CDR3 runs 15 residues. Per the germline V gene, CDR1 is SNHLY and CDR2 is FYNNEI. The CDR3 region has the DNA TGTGCCAGCAGTGAAGTATGGGACAGGGAGGCTGAAGCTTTCTTT. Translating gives CASSEVWDREAEAFF. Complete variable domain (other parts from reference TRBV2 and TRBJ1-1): EPEVTQTPSHQVTQMGQEVILRCVPISNHLYFYWYRQILGQKVEFLVSFYNNEISEKSEIFDDQFSVERPDGSNFTLKIRSTKLEDSAMYFCASSEVWDREAEAFFGQGTRLTVV.

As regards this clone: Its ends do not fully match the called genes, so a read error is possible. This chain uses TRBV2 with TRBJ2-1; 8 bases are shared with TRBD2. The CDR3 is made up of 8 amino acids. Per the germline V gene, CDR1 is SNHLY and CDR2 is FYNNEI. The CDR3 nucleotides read TGTGCCACCGGGGGGGCACTCTTC. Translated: CATGGALF.

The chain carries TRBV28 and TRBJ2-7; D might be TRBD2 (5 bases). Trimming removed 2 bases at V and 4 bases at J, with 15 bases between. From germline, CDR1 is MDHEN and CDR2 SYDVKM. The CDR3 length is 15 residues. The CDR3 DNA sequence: TGTGCCAGCAGTTTAGTCCTAGCTGTACAATACGAGCAGTACTTC. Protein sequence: CASSLVLAVQYEQYF.